This record concerns one T cell receptor (beta chain) sequence. This clonotype was seen a few times. Its specific antigen is unknown. Base qualities were left out, and no much larger clone turns up one base away. The source of the sample is a study of T-cell memory formation after mild COVID-19 (dated by TCRdb to about 2021). Regarding the research as a whole: TCR sequence clusters from the two donors were found to be largely donor specific. T-cell clones expanding and contracting after mild COVID-19 in two donors were tracked by longitudinal TCRalpha and TCRbeta repertoire sequencing. Two young, previously healthy adult volunteers, one female and one male, were included in the cohort.

What the study reported, not specific to this receptor: SARS-CoV-2 specificity of the second-wave clones peaking on day 37 was not confirmed. Only a couple of mild cases were covered in the study, and larger cohorts including severe cases with pre-infection samples were considered necessary. Contracting CD4+ clones turned up mainly in the CM and EM memory subsets, whereas EMRA was where CD8+ clones were enriched. Clones contracting from day 15 to 85 had balanced CD4/CD8 phenotypes, while a second wave expanding from day 15 to 37 was biased towards CD4+. Some responding clones were found in pre-infection memory, which suggests that pre-existing cross-reactive memory T cells took part in the SARS-CoV-2 response.

The CDR3 sequence holds 15 residues, the cysteine and phenylalanine included. Kept here is only the CDR3 DNA, which spans 45 bases and is read in frame from base 1. From the germline V gene, CDR1 is MGHRA and CDR2 is YSYEKL. V is cut by 0 bases and J by 7 bases, and the space between the germline ends is 15 bases. PBMCs were isolated by Ficoll-Paque density gradient centrifugation. The sequencer was an Illumina NovaSeq 6000. TCRalpha and TCRbeta cDNA libraries were built by 5'RACE with constant-segment primers, adding sample barcodes and unique molecular identifiers. RNA was extracted from every sample with Trizol reagent. Libraries were amplified in two PCR steps, with a second sample barcode and Illumina TruSeq adapters added in the second step. Sequencing of libraries was performed on an Illumina NovaSeq with 2 x 150 bp paired-end reads. As for the authors' bioinformatics: Demultiplexing of reads and collapsing into UMI-guided consensus sequences were performed with migec v1.2.7. Using mixcr v2.1.11, the UMI consensuses were aligned to TRA and TRB V and J templates and assembled into clonotypes. Clonotypes were classified as expanded or contracted when called significant by both edgeR and NoisET, with noise models trained on biological replicates. For edgeR calls, a false discovery rate-adjusted p below 0.01 and a log2 fold-change threshold of 1 were applied. As an exploratory analysis of dynamics, max-normalized trajectories of the 1000 most abundant clonotypes were examined by PCA with hierarchical clustering. Each responding clone was given a CD4 or CD8 phenotype based on the CD4+ and CD8+ repertoires, which had been sequenced separately. TCRdb trimmed public reads at Q25 via fastp, called clones via MiXCR and kept in-frame beta chains. Rows with one shared CDR3 protein collapse into an entry with the most common genes and DNA. The V and J calls follow TCRdb's processing rather than the paper's. A total of around 100,000 distinct CDR3 sequences appear in this sample, roughly 20% of them only once. Of the sample, approximately 40% is held by the ten largest clones.

Sequences were obtained from PBMCs or a T cell subset sorted from them (not recorded which). The V gene is TRBV4-1 and the J gene is TRBJ2-5; confidence is insufficient to name the D gene. This TCR came from a man aged 18 to 29 who had mild COVID-19 (a few samples of this study predate the infection). The sample titles of this study are shuffled in the database, so cell type and time point are left out; the donor was told from shared clones. This receptor has the CDR3 CASSQESQNKGTQYF. The DNA reads as follows: TGCGCCAGCAGCCAAGAATCCCAGAATAAGGGGACCCAGTACTTC.